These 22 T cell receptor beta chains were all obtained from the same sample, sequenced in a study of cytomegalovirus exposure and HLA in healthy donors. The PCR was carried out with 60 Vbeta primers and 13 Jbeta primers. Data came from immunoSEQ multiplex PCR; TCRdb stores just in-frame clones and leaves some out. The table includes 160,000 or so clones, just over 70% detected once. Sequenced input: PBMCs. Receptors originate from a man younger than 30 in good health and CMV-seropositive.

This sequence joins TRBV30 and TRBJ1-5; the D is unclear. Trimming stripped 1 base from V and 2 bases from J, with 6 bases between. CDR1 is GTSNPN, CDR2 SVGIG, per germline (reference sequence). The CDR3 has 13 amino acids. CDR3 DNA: TGTGCCTGGAGTGGGGCAGGCAATCAGCCCCAGCATTTT. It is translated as CAWSGAGNQPQHF.

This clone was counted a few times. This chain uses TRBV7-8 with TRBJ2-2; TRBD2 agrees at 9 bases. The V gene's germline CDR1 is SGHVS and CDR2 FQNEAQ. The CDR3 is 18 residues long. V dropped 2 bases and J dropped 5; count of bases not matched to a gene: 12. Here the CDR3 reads CASSLNRVSGSWTGELFF. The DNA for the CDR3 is TGTGCCAGCAGCTTAAATAGAGTTAGCGGGAGTTGGACCGGGGAGCTGTTTTTT.

CDR3 amino acids: CASSQNSGATEAFF. CDR3 coding DNA: TGTGCCAGCAGCCAAAATAGCGGTGCCACTGAAGCTTTCTTT. This chain uses TRBV11-2 with TRBJ1-1; D call uncertain. Germline V gene lookup returns CDR1 SGHAT and CDR2 FQNNGV. V dropped 5 bases and J dropped 4 bases, with 14 bases sitting between them. CDR3 size: 14 residues.

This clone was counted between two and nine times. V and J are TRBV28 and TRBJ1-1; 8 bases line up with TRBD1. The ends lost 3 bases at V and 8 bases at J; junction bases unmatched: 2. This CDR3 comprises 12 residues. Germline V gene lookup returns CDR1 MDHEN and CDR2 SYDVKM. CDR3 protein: CASSFRQGEAFF. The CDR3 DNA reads TGTGCCAGCAGTTTCAGACAGGGGGAAGCTTTCTTT.

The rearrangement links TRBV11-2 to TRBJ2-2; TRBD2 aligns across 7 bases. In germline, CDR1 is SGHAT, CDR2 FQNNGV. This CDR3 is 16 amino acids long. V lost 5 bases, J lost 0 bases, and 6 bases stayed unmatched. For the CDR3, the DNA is TGTGCCAGCAGCCTGTCGAGCGGGGCGAACACCGGGGAGCTGTTTTTT. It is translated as CASSLSSGANTGELFF.

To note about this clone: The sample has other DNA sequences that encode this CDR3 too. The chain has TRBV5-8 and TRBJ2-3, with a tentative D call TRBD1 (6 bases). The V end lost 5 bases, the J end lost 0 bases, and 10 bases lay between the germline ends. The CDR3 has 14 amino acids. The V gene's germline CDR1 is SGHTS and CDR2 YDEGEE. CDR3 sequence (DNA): TGTGCCAGCAGTTTGACAGGAAGCACAGATACGCAGTATTTT. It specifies CASSLTGSTDTQYF.

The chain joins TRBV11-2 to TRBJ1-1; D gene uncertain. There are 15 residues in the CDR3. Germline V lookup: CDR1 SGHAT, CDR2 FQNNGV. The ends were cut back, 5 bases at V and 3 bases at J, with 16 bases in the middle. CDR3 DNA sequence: TGTGCCAGCAGCCCGCTGAAAGGGAGGGACACTGAAGCTTTCTTT. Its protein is CASSPLKGRDTEAFF.

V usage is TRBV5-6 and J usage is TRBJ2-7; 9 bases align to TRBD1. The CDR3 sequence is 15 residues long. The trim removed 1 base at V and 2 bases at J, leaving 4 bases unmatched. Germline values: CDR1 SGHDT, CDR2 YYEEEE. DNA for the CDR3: TGTGCCAGCAGCTTGTCGGGACAGGGACCCTACGAGCAGTACGTC. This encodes CASSLSGQGPYEQYV.

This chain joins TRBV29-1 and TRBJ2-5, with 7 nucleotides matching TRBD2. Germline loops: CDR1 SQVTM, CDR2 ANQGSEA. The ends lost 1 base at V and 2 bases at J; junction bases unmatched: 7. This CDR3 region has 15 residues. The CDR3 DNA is TGCAGCGTTGAAGCCCCCCTAGCGGTTCAAGAGACCCAGTACTTC. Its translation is CSVEAPLAVQETQYF.

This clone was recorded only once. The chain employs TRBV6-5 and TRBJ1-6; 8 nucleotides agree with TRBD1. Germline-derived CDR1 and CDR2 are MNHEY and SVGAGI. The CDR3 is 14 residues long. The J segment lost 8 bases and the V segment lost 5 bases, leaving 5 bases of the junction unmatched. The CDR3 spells CASSDRGEHSPLHF. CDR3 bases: TGTGCCAGCAGTGACAGGGGAGAACATTCACCCCTCCACTTT.

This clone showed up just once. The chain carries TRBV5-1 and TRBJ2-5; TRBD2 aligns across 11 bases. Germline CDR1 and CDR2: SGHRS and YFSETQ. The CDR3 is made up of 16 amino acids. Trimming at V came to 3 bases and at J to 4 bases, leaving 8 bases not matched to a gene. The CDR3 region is CASSSLLAGVGETQYF. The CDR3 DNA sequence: TGCGCCAGCAGCTCCTTACTAGCGGGAGTTGGAGAGACCCAGTACTTC.

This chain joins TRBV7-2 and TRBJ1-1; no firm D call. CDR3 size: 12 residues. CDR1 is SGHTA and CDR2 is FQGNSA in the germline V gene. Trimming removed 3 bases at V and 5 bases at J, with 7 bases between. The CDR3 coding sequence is TGTGCCAGCAGCTTGAGGGTTACTGAAGCTTTCTTT. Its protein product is CASSLRVTEAFF. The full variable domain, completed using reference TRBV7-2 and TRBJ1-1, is GAGVSQSPSNKVTEKGKDVELRCDPISGHTALYWYRQSLGQGLEFLIYFQGNSAPDKSGLPSDRFSAERTGGSVSTLTIQRTQQEDSAVYLCASSLRVTEAFFGQGTRLTVV.

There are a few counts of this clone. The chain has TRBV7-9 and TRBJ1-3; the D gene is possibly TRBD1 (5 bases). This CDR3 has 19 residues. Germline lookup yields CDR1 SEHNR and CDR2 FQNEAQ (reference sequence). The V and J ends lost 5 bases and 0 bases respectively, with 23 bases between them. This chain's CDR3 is CASSPHHSHRQTSGNTIYF. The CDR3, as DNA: TGTGCCAGCAGCCCGCACCACAGCCACCGACAGACCTCTGGAAACACCATATATTTT.

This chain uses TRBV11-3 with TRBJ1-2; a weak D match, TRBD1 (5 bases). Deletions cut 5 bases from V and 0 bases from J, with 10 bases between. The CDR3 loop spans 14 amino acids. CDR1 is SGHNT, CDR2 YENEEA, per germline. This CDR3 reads CASSLGASNYGYTF. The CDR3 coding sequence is TGTGCCAGCAGCCTAGGGGCTTCTAACTATGGCTACACCTTC.

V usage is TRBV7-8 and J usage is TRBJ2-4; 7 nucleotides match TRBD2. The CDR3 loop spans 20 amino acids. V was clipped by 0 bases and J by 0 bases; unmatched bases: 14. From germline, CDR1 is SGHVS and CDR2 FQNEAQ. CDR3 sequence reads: CASSLARVPSGPLAKNIQYF. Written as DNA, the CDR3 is TGTGCCAGCAGCTTAGCGCGGGTGCCTAGCGGTCCTTTAGCCAAAAACATTCAGTACTTC.

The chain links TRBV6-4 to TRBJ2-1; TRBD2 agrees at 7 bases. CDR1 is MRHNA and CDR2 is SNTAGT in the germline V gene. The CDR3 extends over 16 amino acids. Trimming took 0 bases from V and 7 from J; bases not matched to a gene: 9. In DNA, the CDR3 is TGTGCCAGCAGTGACTCGGGGGGAGGGCCATCGAATGAGCAGTTCTTC. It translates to CASSDSGGGPSNEQFF.

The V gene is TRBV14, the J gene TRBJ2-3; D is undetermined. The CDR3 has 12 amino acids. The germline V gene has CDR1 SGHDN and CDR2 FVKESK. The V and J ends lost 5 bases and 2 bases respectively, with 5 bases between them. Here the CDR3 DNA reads TGTGCCAGCAGCTATTCCACAGATACGCAGTATTTT. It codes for CASSYSTDTQYF.

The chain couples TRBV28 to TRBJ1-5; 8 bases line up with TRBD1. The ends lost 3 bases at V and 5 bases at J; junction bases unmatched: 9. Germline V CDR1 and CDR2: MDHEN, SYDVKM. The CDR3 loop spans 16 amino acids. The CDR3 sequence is CASSFPGQGADQPQHF. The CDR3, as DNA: TGTGCCAGCAGTTTCCCCGGCCAGGGGGCGGATCAGCCCCAGCATTTT.

The DNA for the CDR3 is TGTGCCACCAGCAGCCCGGGACACTCCTTTTACAATGAGCAGTTCTTC. It specifies CATSSPGHSFYNEQFF. The V call is TRBV15, the J call TRBJ2-1; tentative D call: TRBD1 (6 bases). Germline V gives CDR1 LNHNV, CDR2 YYDKDF (reference sequence). This CDR3 has 16 amino acids. V shed 3 bases and J shed 4 bases, with 16 bases lying between them.

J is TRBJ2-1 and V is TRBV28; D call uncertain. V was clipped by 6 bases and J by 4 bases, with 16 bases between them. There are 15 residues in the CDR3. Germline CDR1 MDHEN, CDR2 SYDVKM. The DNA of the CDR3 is TGTGCCAGCAGCTCTTTTCGGGTCGAATACAATGAGCAGTTCTTC. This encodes CASSSFRVEYNEQFF.

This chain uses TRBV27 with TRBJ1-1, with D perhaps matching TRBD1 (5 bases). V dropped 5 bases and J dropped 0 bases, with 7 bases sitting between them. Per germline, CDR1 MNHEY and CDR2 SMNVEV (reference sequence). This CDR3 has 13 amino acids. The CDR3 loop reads CASSRGMNTEAFF. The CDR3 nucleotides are TGTGCCAGCAGTAGGGGTATGAACACTGAAGCTTTCTTT.

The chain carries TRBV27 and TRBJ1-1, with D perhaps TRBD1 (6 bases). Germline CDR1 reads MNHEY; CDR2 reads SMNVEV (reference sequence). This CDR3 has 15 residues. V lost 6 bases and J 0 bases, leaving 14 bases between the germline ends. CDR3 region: CASSLEGQLNTEAFF. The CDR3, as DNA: TGTGCCAGCAGCCTAGAAGGACAGCTGAACACTGAAGCTTTCTTT.